The sequence of this TCR beta chain was determined in a study of blood T cell repertoires in COVID-19. On the study more broadly: Some COVID-19 samples were acute and others convalescent; all came from the United States, Italy and Spain. T cells, B-cell-depleted T cells, or PBMCs supplied cDNA or gDNA.

Source study methods: Counts of nucleated cells, estimated from reference gene primer amplification, were obtained. Profiling relied on immunoSEQ multiplex PCR, and the TCRdb table lists in-frame clones only, not all of them. The DNA was the basis for D and trimming; V, J and clone size are from that table. The sample lists tens of thousands of clones, over 70% occurring once. The CDR3 has 13 amino acids. With 4 bases removed from V and 1 base from J, the gap between germline ends came to 8 bases. The gene calls are TRBV12-3 or TRBV12-4 and TRBJ2-7, with D unresolved. The sequence derives from a man older than 75 with active or convalescent COVID-19. The sample was peripheral blood. The CDR3 region has the DNA TGTGCCAGCAGTTCGACGGGTTCCTACGAGCAGTACTTC. Translated, it gives CASSSTGSYEQYF.